Following are 4 T cell receptor beta chains from one sample sequenced in a study of blood T cell repertoires in COVID-19. Sequencing used immunoSEQ multiplex PCR; TCRdb keeps in-frame clones, though not all of them. This sample has almost 55,000 clones, with around 78% found just once. Sequencing used peripheral blood. These receptors were taken from a human donor in a cohort sampled during active COVID-19.

The chain links TRBV19 to TRBJ1-3; maybe TRBD1 (6 bases). This CDR3 comprises 13 residues. V lost 11 bases and J lost 4, with 15 bases in between. The germline V gene has CDR1 LNHDA and CDR2 SQIVND (reference sequence). The CDR3, as DNA: TGTGCCGCCCGACGACAGGACGGAAACACCATATATTTT. Amino acid sequence: CAARRQDGNTIYF.

The chain combines TRBV19 with TRBJ1-5, with 7 bases identical to TRBD1. Germline V lookup: CDR1 LNHDA, CDR2 SQIVND (reference sequence). Unmatched junction bases numbered 4, after V lost 2 bases and J lost 0 bases. CDR3 length: 16 amino acids. This chain's CDR3 is CASSIRDSHSNQPQHF. In nucleotides, the CDR3 is TGTGCCAGTAGTATAAGGGACAGCCATAGCAATCAGCCCCAGCATTTT.

The chain is built from TRBV15 and TRBJ2-3; tentatively, D is TRBD2 (6 bases). The V gene lost 8 bases and the J gene lost 6 bases, with 12 bases spanning the gap. The CDR3 covers 12 residues. CDR1 is LNHNV and CDR2 is YYDKDF in the germline V gene (reference sequence). The CDR3 nucleotides are TGTGCCACCTCGCCGGAGGGGGATACGCAGTATTTT. It specifies CATSPEGDTQYF.

J is TRBJ2-5 and V is TRBV19, with 11 nucleotides matching TRBD2. Germline assignment: CDR1 LNHDA and CDR2 SQIVND (reference sequence). V was clipped by 10 bases and J by 5 bases; unmatched bases: 21. The CDR3 runs to 18 residues. CDR3 sequence: CATAGPGTSGGLGETQYF. The CDR3 DNA is TGTGCCACCGCGGGTCCCGGGACTAGCGGTGGCCTGGGGGAGACCCAGTACTTC.